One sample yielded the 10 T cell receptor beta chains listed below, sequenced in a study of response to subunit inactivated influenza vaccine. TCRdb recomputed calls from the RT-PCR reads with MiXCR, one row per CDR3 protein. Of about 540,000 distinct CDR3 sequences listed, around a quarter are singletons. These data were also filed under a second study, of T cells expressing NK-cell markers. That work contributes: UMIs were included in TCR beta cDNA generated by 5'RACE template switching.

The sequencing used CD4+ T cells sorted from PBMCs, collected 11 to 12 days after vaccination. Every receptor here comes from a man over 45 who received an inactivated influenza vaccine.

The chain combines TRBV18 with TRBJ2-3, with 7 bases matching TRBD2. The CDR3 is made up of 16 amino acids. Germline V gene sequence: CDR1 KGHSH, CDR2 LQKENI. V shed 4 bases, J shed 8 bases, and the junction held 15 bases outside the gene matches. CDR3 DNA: TGTGCCAGCTCACGGACGGGAGGCCAGGCTATTGGTACGCAGTATTTT. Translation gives CASSRTGGQAIGTQYF.

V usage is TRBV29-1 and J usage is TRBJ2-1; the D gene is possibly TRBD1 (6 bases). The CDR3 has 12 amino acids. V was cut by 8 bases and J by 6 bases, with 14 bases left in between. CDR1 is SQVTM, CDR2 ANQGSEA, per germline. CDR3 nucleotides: TGCAGCACGGGATCAGGGGCCAATGAGCAGTTCTTC. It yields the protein CSTGSGANEQFF.

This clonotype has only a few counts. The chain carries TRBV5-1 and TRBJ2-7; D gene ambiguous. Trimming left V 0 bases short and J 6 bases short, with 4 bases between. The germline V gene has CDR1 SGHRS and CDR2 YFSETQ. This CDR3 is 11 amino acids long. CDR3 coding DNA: TGCGCCAGCAGCTTGGCCGCCGAGCAGTACTTC. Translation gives CASSLAAEQYF.

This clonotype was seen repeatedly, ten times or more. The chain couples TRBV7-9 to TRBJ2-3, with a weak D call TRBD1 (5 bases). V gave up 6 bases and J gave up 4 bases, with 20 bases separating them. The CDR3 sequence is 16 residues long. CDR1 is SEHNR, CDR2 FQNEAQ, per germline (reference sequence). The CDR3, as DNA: TGTGCCAGCAGTCGCCCCTTCAGGGATCCGGCAGATACGCAGTATTTT. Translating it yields CASSRPFRDPADTQYF.

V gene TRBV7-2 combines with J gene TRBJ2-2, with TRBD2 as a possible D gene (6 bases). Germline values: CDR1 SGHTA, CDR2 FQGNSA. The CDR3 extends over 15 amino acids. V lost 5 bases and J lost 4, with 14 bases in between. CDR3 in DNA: TGTGCCAGCAGCCGGCGGGACTCCGGCACCGGGGAGCTGTTTTTT. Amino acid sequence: CASSRRDSGTGELFF.

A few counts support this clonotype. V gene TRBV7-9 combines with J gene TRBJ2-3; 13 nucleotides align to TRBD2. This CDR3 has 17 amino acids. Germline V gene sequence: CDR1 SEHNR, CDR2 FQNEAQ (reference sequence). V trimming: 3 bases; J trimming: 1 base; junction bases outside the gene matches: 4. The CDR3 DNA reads TGTGCCAGCAGCTTGGGACTAGCGGGGACCCGCACAGATACGCAGTATTTT. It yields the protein CASSLGLAGTRTDTQYF.

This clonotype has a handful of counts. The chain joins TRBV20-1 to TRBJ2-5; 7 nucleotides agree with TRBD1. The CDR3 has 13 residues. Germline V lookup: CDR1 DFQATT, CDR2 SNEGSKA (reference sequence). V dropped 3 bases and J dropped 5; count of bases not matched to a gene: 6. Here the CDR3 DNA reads TGCAGTGCTAGGGGACAGTTAAACGAGACCCAGTACTTC. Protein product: CSARGQLNETQYF.

The CDR3 reads CASSLLAGNNIQSTDTQYF. The CDR3 nucleotides read TGCGCCAGCAGCTTACTAGCGGGGAACAACATTCAAAGCACAGATACGCAGTATTTT. This rearrangement joins TRBV5-1 to TRBJ2-3; 10 bases fit TRBD2. Germline CDR1 reads SGHRS; CDR2 reads YFSETQ. This CDR3 is built from 19 residues. Germline trimming cut 2 bases from V and 0 bases from J; bases unmatched to any gene: 12.

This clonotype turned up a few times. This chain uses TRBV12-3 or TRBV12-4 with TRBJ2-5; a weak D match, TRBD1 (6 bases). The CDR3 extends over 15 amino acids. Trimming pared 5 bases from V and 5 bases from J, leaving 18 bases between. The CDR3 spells CASSDGAGVGETQYF. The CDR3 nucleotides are TGTGCCAGCAGTGACGGGGCAGGGGTGGGGGAGACCCAGTACTTC.

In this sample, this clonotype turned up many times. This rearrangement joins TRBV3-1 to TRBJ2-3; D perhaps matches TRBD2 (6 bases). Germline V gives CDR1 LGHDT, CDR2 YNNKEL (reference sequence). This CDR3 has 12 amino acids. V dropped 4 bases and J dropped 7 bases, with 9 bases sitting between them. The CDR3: CASSPGDHTQYF. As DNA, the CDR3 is TGTGCCAGCAGCCCGGGAGATCATACGCAGTATTTT.